The TCR beta chain under discussion was sequenced for a study of T cell repertoires in cytomegalovirus infection. Germline V gene sequence: CDR1 DFQATT, CDR2 SNEGSKA (reference sequence). The CDR3 consists of 16 residues. J gave up 8 bases and V 0 bases, and 9 bases lay outside the gene matches. MiXCR, run by TCRdb on the reads, gives a single entry per CDR3 protein. The sample carries hundreds of thousands of distinct CDR3 sequences, under 20% recorded once. The sample comprised PBMCs. This receptor was identified in a human donor in good health (CMV status not recorded). Some clones in this sample may be carry-over from other donors' samples. The V gene is TRBV20-1, the J gene TRBJ2-1, with TRBD2 matching 11 bases. The CDR3 reads CSARDPASGGRDEQFF. The CDR3 DNA reads as TGCAGTGCTAGAGATCCGGCTAGCGGGGGGCGTGATGAGCAGTTCTTC.